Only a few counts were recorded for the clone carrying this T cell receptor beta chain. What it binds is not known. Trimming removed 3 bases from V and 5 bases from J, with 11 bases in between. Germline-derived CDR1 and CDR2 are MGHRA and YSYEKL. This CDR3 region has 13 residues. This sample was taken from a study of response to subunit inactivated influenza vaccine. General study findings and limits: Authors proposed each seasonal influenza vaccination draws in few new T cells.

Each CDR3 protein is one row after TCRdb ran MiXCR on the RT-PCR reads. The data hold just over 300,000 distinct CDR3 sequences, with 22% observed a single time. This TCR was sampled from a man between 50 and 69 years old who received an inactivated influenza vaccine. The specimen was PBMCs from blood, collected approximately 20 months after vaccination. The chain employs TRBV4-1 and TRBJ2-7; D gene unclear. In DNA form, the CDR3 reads TGCGCCAGCAGCCATCCGAGAGCAAACGAGCAGTACTTC. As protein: CASSHPRANEQYF.